These 32 T cell receptor beta chains came from one sample sequenced in a study of blood T cell repertoires in COVID-19. The assay was immunoSEQ multiplex PCR, and TCRdb's table has in-frame clones only and misses some. The sample yields 110,000 or so clones, roughly nine tenths seen once. The sample was peripheral blood. Receptors originate from a human donor in a cohort sampled during active COVID-19.

The chain links TRBV30 to TRBJ1-1; D is unclear. Trimming left V 4 bases short and J 1 base short, with 16 bases between. Germline V gives CDR1 GTSNPN, CDR2 SVGIG (reference sequence). The CDR3 is made up of 15 amino acids. CDR3 coding DNA: TGTGCCTGGACCTCCCGGCGGCCCTCGAACACTGAAGCTTTCTTT. It codes for CAWTSRRPSNTEAFF.

A note on this clone: This sample also contains other DNA sequences that code for the same CDR3. The CDR3 loop is CASSLRGPGEQYF. The CDR3 DNA sequence: TGTGCCAGCAGTTTAAGGGGGCCAGGGGAGCAGTACTTC. The V gene is TRBV12-3 or TRBV12-4, the J gene TRBJ2-7, with TRBD1 matching over 7 bases. The J segment lost 7 bases and the V segment lost 2 bases, leaving 5 bases of the junction unmatched. The CDR3 contains 13 residues.

This chain connects TRBV5-1 to TRBJ2-7, with D perhaps matching TRBD2 (5 bases). The germline CDR1 and CDR2 sequences are SGHRS and YFSETQ. V lost 1 base to trimming and J lost 5 bases, with 22 bases between them. This CDR3 has 17 residues. DNA of the CDR3: TGCGCCAGCAGCTTGTATGAGGGAATACAACCGAGGGACGAGCAGTACTTC. Residues: CASSLYEGIQPRDEQYF.

V is TRBV10-3 and J is TRBJ2-1, with TRBD2 matching 13 bases. The CDR3 has 13 residues. Germline-derived CDR1 and CDR2 are ENHRY and SYGVKD. Unmatched junction bases numbered 3, after V lost 10 bases and J lost 6 bases. The CDR3 nucleotides read TGTGCCACCGGACTAGCGGGAGTCAATGAGCAGTTCTTC. Translating it yields CATGLAGVNEQFF.

The gene calls are TRBV28 and TRBJ2-7, with 9 bases aligning to TRBD2. Germline CDR1 reads MDHEN; CDR2 reads SYDVKM. V shed 2 bases, J shed 2 bases, and the junction held 7 bases outside the gene matches. CDR3 size: 16 residues. Here the CDR3 reads CASSLGGASGTYEQYF. In DNA form, the CDR3 reads TGTGCCAGCAGTTTAGGAGGGGCTAGCGGGACCTACGAGCAGTACTTC.

This clone came up once. The CDR3, as DNA: TGTGCCAGCAGAGAACAGGGGAAAGATGCAGGAAACACCATATATTTT. The encoded protein is CASREQGKDAGNTIYF. The rearrangement joins TRBV7-9 to TRBJ1-3; 7 bases line up with TRBD1. J lost 4 bases, V lost 6 bases, and 12 bases had no gene match. The germline V gene encodes CDR1 SEHNR and CDR2 FQNEAQ (reference sequence). This CDR3 has 16 amino acids.

The chain joins TRBV18 to TRBJ1-5, with TRBD1 matching 10 bases. The CDR3 totals 14 residues. Per the germline V gene, CDR1 is KGHSH and CDR2 is LQKENI. V was pared by 6 bases and J by 6 bases, with 5 bases of the junction left unmatched. CDR3 in amino acids: CASSPDRGRQPQHF. CDR3 nucleotide sequence: TGTGCCAGCTCTCCTGACAGGGGGCGTCAGCCCCAGCATTTT.

This clone was counted a single time. The J gene is TRBJ2-5, the V gene TRBV19; 7 positions agree with TRBD2. This CDR3 region has 15 residues. The trim removed 3 bases at V and 2 bases at J, leaving 6 bases unmatched. Germline lookup yields CDR1 LNHDA and CDR2 SQIVND (reference sequence). CDR3 sequence (DNA): TGTGCCAGTAGTATGAGGGAGGGGATTCAAGAGACCCAGTACTTC. Encoded protein: CASSMREGIQETQYF. The full variable domain, rest sourced from reference TRBV19 and TRBJ2-5, is DGGITQSPKYLFRKEGQNVTLSCEQNLNHDAMYWYRQDPGQGLRLIYYSQIVNDFQKGDIAEGYSVSREKKESFPLTVTSAQKNPTAFYLCASSMREGIQETQYFGPGTRLLVL.

The chain joins TRBV2 to TRBJ1-2; D is unclear. The length of the CDR3 is 13 residues. Germline V gene lookup returns CDR1 SNHLY and CDR2 FYNNEI. Trimming shortened V by 1 base and J by 0 bases, and 3 bases separated the two germline ends. CDR3 protein: CASSEGPNYGYTF. The CDR3 nucleotides read TGTGCCAGCAGTGAAGGGCCTAACTATGGCTACACCTTC.

V and J are TRBV27 and TRBJ1-4; no definite D call. The germline V and J ends were trimmed by 0 bases and 3 bases, with 5 bases remaining between them. This CDR3 is 14 amino acids long. Germline loops: CDR1 MNHEY, CDR2 SMNVEV (reference sequence). CDR3 nucleotides: TGTGCCAGCAGTTTATCGCTAGCTAATGAAAAACTGTTTTTT. Encoded protein: CASSLSLANEKLFF.

Concerning this clone: This specimen includes other DNA sequences encoding the same CDR3. The V call is TRBV18, the J call TRBJ1-1; possibly TRBD1 for D (5 bases). This CDR3 has 13 amino acids. Looked up from germline, CDR1 is KGHSH and CDR2 is LQKENI. The V gene lost 2 bases and the J gene lost 1 base, with 5 bases spanning the gap. The CDR3 bases are TGTGCCAGCTCACCAGGACAGAACACTGAAGCTTTCTTT. Translating it yields CASSPGQNTEAFF.

The chain employs TRBV7-2 and TRBJ2-2, with D maybe TRBD1 (5 bases). This CDR3 has 14 amino acids. The V gene's germline CDR1 is SGHTA and CDR2 FQGNSA. Trimming shortened V by 1 base and J by 7 bases, and 10 bases separated the two germline ends. This CDR3 is CASSLETGGGELFF. In DNA form, the CDR3 reads TGTGCCAGCAGCTTAGAAACAGGCGGCGGGGAGCTGTTTTTT.

The sample holds one count of this clone. The rearrangement joins TRBV14 to TRBJ2-2; tentatively, D is TRBD2 (6 bases). This CDR3 has 18 residues. Germline CDR1 and CDR2: SGHDN and FVKESK. V was cut by 5 bases and J by 1 base, with 20 bases left in between. The CDR3 spells CASSDDPLVAENTGELFF. The CDR3 coding sequence is TGTGCCAGCAGCGACGACCCCTTGGTAGCGGAGAACACCGGGGAGCTGTTTTTT.

This chain joins TRBV4-2 and TRBJ2-5; TRBD1 matches at 10 bases. CDR1 is LGHNA, CDR2 YNFKEQ, per germline. The CDR3 is 13 amino acids. J gave up 8 bases and V 8 bases, and 8 bases lay outside the gene matches. CDR3 nucleotides: TGTGCCAGCGACAAGGGGGACAGGGGAACCCAGTACTTC. This encodes CASDKGDRGTQYF.

This clone was observed a few times. The V gene is TRBV11-3, the J gene TRBJ2-2, with 7 bases fitting TRBD1. Trimming removed 5 bases from V and 1 base from J; junction bases left unmatched: 4. The CDR3 is made up of 15 amino acids. Germline lookup yields CDR1 SGHNT and CDR2 YENEEA. Here the CDR3 reads CASSETGMNTGELFF. The CDR3 DNA sequence: TGTGCCAGCAGCGAGACAGGGATGAACACCGGGGAGCTGTTTTTT.

This clone was seen a single time. The chain combines TRBV5-4 with TRBJ1-2; D unresolved. Germline values: CDR1 SGHNT, CDR2 YYREEE (reference sequence). Trimming cost V 1 base and J 1 base, with 11 bases left between them. The CDR3 runs 15 residues. The CDR3 sequence: CASSLPKADNYGYTF. Here the CDR3 DNA reads TGTGCCAGCAGCTTGCCGAAAGCGGATAACTATGGCTACACCTTC.

The chain has TRBV5-1 and TRBJ1-1; D unresolved. Germline V gene data show CDR1 as SGHRS and CDR2 as YFSETQ. Trimming pared 0 bases from V and 4 bases from J, leaving 7 bases between. The CDR3 has 13 residues. The CDR3 is CASSLERGTEAFF. CDR3 sequence (DNA): TGCGCCAGCAGCTTGGAGCGGGGCACTGAAGCTTTCTTT.

The J gene is TRBJ2-7, the V gene TRBV6-5, with 10 bases identical to TRBD1. The junction had 7 bases not matched to a gene; V was cut back by 6 bases and J by 2 bases. CDR1 MNHEY and CDR2 SVGAGI come from the germline V gene. The CDR3 sequence is 15 residues long. The CDR3 protein is CASRQPDRGPYEQYF. DNA of the CDR3: TGTGCCAGCAGACAACCTGACAGGGGGCCCTACGAGCAGTACTTC.

The count of this clone is one. V usage is TRBV6-6 and J usage is TRBJ1-6; 8 positions agree with TRBD1. The CDR3 extends over 17 amino acids. CDR1 is MNHNY, CDR2 SVGAGI, per germline (reference sequence). Trimming at V came to 5 bases and at J to 3 bases, leaving 9 bases not matched to a gene. Here the CDR3 DNA reads TGTGCCAGCAGTCAACCTACGGACAGGGTCTATAATTCACCCCTCCACTTT. This sequence encodes CASSQPTDRVYNSPLHF.

This chain connects TRBV6-2 or TRBV6-3 to TRBJ1-2; D not resolved. Trimming shortened V by 3 bases and J by 5 bases, and 16 bases separated the two germline ends. The CDR3 contains 15 residues. The germline gives CDR1 MNHEY, CDR2 SVGEGT. In nucleotides, the CDR3 is TGTGCCAGCAGTTATCCTTCCCCTAGAGTTTATGGCTACACCTTC. This sequence encodes CASSYPSPRVYGYTF.

This clone has just one count. This chain uses TRBV27 with TRBJ2-7, with D possibly TRBD2 on 5 matching bases. Trimming cost V 3 bases and J 2 bases, with 11 bases left between them. Germline V lookup: CDR1 MNHEY, CDR2 SMNVEV (reference sequence). The CDR3 has 14 residues. The CDR3 region is CASSFGRGAYEQYF. The CDR3 DNA sequence: TGTGCCAGCAGTTTTGGGAGAGGAGCCTACGAGCAGTACTTC.

This clone turned up a few times. The genes are TRBV19 and TRBJ2-3, with D maybe TRBD1 (5 bases). Between the trimmed V and J ends, which lost 10 bases and 1 base, there was a span of 12 bases. The CDR3 loop spans 13 amino acids. Germline V gene sequence: CDR1 LNHDA, CDR2 SQIVND (reference sequence). The DNA of the CDR3 is TGTGCCATAGGGGAATGGGGCACAGATACGCAGTATTTT. Amino acid sequence: CAIGEWGTDTQYF.

The chain combines TRBV14 with TRBJ1-1, with TRBD1 matching over 8 bases. The CDR3 runs 13 residues. With 3 bases clipped from V and 7 bases from J, the junction kept 4 bases outside the gene matches. Germline values: CDR1 SGHDN, CDR2 FVKESK. For the CDR3, the DNA is TGTGCCAGCAGCCATACGGACAGGGTTGAAGCTTTCTTT. Residues: CASSHTDRVEAFF.

The chain uses TRBV2 and TRBJ2-5; D might be TRBD1 (6 bases). The ends were cut back, 7 bases at V and 4 bases at J, with 25 bases in the middle. CDR3 size: 17 residues. Germline V gives CDR1 SNHLY, CDR2 FYNNEI. The CDR3 here is CASIARGGGLRGETQYF. The CDR3 DNA reads TGTGCCAGCATCGCACGAGGTGGGGGCCTCAGAGGAGAGACCCAGTACTTC.

The chain couples TRBV6-5 to TRBJ2-1; a weak D match, TRBD1 (6 bases). This CDR3 has 13 amino acids. From germline, CDR1 is MNHEY and CDR2 SVGAGI. The V end was cut by 6 bases, the J end by 7 bases, with 13 bases between. CDR3 DNA sequence: TGTGCCAGCAGGGAGACAGGTTTGAATGAGCAGTTCTTC. Translation: CASRETGLNEQFF.

The CDR3 coding sequence is TGTGCCAGCTCACAACAACAGGGCCGGGTTCAAGATACGCAGTATTTT. It specifies CASSQQQGRVQDTQYF. The chain carries TRBV18 and TRBJ2-3; D may be TRBD1 (6 bases). V lost 4 bases and J 5 bases, leaving 19 bases between the germline ends. The CDR3 runs 16 residues. Germline CDR1 reads KGHSH; CDR2 reads LQKENI.

The table lists this clone with a few counts. The V and J genes are TRBV18 and TRBJ1-1; D not resolved. V was pared by 2 bases and J by 1 base, with 11 bases between. This CDR3 has 15 residues. The germline gives CDR1 KGHSH, CDR2 LQKENI. In DNA form, the CDR3 reads TGTGCCAGCTCACCAGGCGGAGGAAGGAACACTGAAGCTTTCTTT. Amino acids: CASSPGGGRNTEAFF.

This clone was counted only a few times. This chain links TRBV7-8 with TRBJ2-2; D is possibly TRBD1 (7 bases). The V end lost 1 base, the J end lost 9 bases, and 18 bases lay between the germline ends. CDR1 is SGHVS and CDR2 is FQNEAQ in the germline V gene. The CDR3 consists of 16 residues. The CDR3 DNA reads TGTGCCAGCAGCTTAGGAGGACAGGACCGGGGGAGGGAGCTGTTTTTT. Amino acids: CASSLGGQDRGRELFF. Full variable domain (outside the CDR3, taken from reference TRBV7-8 and TRBJ2-2): GAGVSQSPRYKVAKRGQDVALRCDPISGHVSLFWYQQALGQGPEFLTYFQNEAQLDKSGLPSDRFFAERPEGSVSTLKIQRTQQEDSAVYLCASSLGGQDRGRELFFGEGSRLTVL.

V is TRBV11-3 and J is TRBJ1-4; TRBD1 is a possible D gene (5 bases). The CDR3 sequence is 16 residues long. The ends were cut back, 5 bases at V and 0 bases at J, with 13 bases in the middle. Per germline, CDR1 SGHNT and CDR2 YENEEA. CDR3 region: CASSPLGGATNEKLFF. The CDR3 DNA follows: TGTGCCAGCAGCCCCTTGGGGGGGGCAACTAATGAAAAACTGTTTTTT.

This chain links TRBV19 with TRBJ2-1, with 8 nucleotides matching TRBD2. Germline CDR1 reads LNHDA; CDR2 reads SQIVND (reference sequence). V was clipped by 4 bases and J by 5 bases; unmatched bases: 10. CDR3 size: 16 residues. CDR3 coding DNA: TGTGCCAGTAGTAACCCAAAGGCGGGAGGAGACAATGAGCAGTTCTTC. Protein sequence: CASSNPKAGGDNEQFF.

The rearrangement joins TRBV5-1 to TRBJ1-2; no clear D. Trimming shortened V by 5 bases and J by 3 bases, and 11 bases separated the two germline ends. This CDR3 has 13 residues. Germline CDR1 is SGHRS and CDR2 is YFSETQ. The CDR3 spells CASSRASDYGYTF. The CDR3 bases are TGCGCCAGCAGTCGTGCATCAGACTATGGCTACACCTTC.

This sequence joins TRBV5-8 and TRBJ2-7; 8 nucleotides match TRBD2. CDR3 length equals 15 residues. Trimming at V came to 2 bases and at J to 2 bases, leaving 6 bases not matched to a gene. Germline loops: CDR1 SGHTS, CDR2 YDEGEE. DNA for the CDR3: TGTGCCAGCAGCTTAAAGGCGGGGGGAACCTACGAGCAGTACTTC. Translation gives CASSLKAGGTYEQYF.